This T cell receptor (beta chain) was profiled in a study of T cells in Graves' hyperthyroidism and ophthalmopathy. The CDR3 has 14 residues. Germline CDR1 LNHDA, CDR2 SQIVND (reference sequence). The V end lost 4 bases, the J end lost 7 bases, and 14 bases lay between the germline ends. There were TCR beta CDR3 regions amplified from RNA transcripts. The TCR CDR3 first-round RT-PCR relied on the HTBI primer set. TCRdb recomputed calls from the multiplex PCR reads with MiXCR, one row per CDR3 protein. The sample contains hundreds of thousands of distinct CDR3 sequences, 15% to 18% of which appear only once. Stable Graves' hyperthyroidism denoted no ophthalmopathy progression over 18 months. PBMCs stemmed from about 9.5 ml fresh peripheral blood. As concerns this clonotype: What it binds is unknown.

Overall study findings and caveats: Blood also contained most expanded thyroid clonotypes above 0.001.

The material sequenced was blood. The TCR comes from a woman younger than 30 with Graves' hyperthyroidism. V is TRBV19 and J is TRBJ2-1, with unresolved D. This CDR3 is CASSTLGLGNEQFF. CDR3 in DNA: TGTGCCAGTAGTACTCTGGGGTTGGGTAATGAGCAGTTCTTC.